Only one count was recorded for the clone carrying this TCR beta chain. The table came from immunoSEQ multiplex PCR; TCRdb's copy has only in-frame clones and leaves some out. The table includes about 59,000 clones, over 75% detected once. This sample was taken from a study of blood T cell repertoires in COVID-19. In the study overall: Samples representing acute and convalescent COVID-19 were sourced from the United States, Italy and Spain. From T cells, B-cell-depleted T cells, or PBMCs came the material, which was cDNA or gDNA.

The V gene's germline CDR1 is SGHDT and CDR2 YYEEEE. The V and J ends lost 0 bases and 7 bases respectively, with 10 bases between them. This CDR3 is 13 amino acids long. The sample comprised peripheral blood. V gene TRBV5-6 combines with J gene TRBJ1-2; D is unclear. This receptor was obtained from a man at least 80 years old in a cohort sampled during active COVID-19. DNA of the CDR3: TGTGCCAGCAGCTTGGACTGGGCCGGTGGCTACACCTTC. Protein: CASSLDWAGGYTF. Variable domain in full (rest from reference TRBV5-6 and TRBJ1-2): DAGVTQSPTHLIKTRGQQVTLRCSPKSGHDTVSWYQQALGQGPQFIFQYYEEEERQRGNFPDRFSGHQFPNYSSELNVNALLLGDSALYLCASSLDWAGGYTFGSGTRLTVV.